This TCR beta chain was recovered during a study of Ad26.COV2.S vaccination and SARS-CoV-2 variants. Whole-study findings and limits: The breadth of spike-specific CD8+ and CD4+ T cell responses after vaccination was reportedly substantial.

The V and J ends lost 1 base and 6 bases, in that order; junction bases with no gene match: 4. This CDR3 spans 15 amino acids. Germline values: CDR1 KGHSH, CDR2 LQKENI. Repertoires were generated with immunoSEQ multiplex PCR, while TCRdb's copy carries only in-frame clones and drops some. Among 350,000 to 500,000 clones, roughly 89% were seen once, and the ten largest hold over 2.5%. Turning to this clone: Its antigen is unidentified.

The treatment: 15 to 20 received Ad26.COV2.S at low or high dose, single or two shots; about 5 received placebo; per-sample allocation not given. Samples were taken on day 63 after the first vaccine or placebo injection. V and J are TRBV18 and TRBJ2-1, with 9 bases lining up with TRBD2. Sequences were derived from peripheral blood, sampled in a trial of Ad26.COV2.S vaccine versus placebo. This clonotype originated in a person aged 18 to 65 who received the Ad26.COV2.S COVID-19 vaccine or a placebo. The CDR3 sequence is CASSPRAGGPNEQFF. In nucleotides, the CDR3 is TGTGCCAGCTCACCACGGGCGGGAGGGCCCAATGAGCAGTTCTTC.